This entry describes one T cell receptor (beta chain). The data derive from a study of PD-1 blockade in classical Hodgkin lymphoma. Each patient's relapse followed autologous stem cell transplantation, and brentuximab vedotin exposure varied. TCRdb's table, derived via immunoSEQ multiplex PCR, lists solely in-frame clones and lacks some. This table has about 17,000 clones, 75% to 85% appearing once. The starting material was peripheral blood mononuclear cells (PBMCs), obtained at baseline. This clonotype was obtained from a human donor with classical Hodgkin lymphoma.

The CDR3 reads CATSFSGSPGDEQFF. The CDR3 DNA is TGTGCCACCTCCTTTTCGGGGTCCCCGGGCGATGAGCAGTTCTTC. The genes are TRBV19 and TRBJ2-1; perhaps TRBD2 as D (5 bases). CDR3 length: 15 amino acids. Germline CDR1 reads LNHDA; CDR2 reads SQIVND (reference sequence). The germline V and J ends were trimmed by 10 bases and 8 bases, with 24 bases remaining between them.